This is a list of T cell receptor beta chains from one sample in a study of neoadjuvant anti-PD-1 for oral cavity cancer. Data came from immunoSEQ multiplex PCR; TCRdb stores just in-frame clones and leaves some out. This table holds over 10,000 clones, about 62% found once. The material was PBMCs, obtained before nivolumab (anti-PD-1) treatment. Receptors originate from a person aged 40 to 85 with oral cavity squamous cell carcinoma. Each CDR3 is given with its conserved first and last residue. The D gene is left open where the match is weak. Rows may omit the clone size; those that give it use once, few, many or a size class.

abundance	v_gene	j_gene	d_gene	CDR3nt	CDR3aa
.	TRBV7-9	TRBJ1-5	.	TGTGCCAGCAGCCGGGGAAATCAGCCCCAGCATTTT	CASSRGNQPQHF
once	TRBV5-1	TRBJ2-1	TRBD2	TGCGCCAGCAGCTCAGCGACTAGCGGGGGGGACAATGAGCAGTTCTTC	CASSSATSGGDNEQFF
.	TRBV6-5	TRBJ2-7	TRBD2	TGTGCCAGCAGTCTTAAGCGGGGCCTCCACGAGCAGTACTTC	CASSLKRGLHEQYF
.	TRBV10-2	TRBJ1-5	.	TGCGCCAGCACACCGGGACAAGTAAATCAGCCCCAGCATTTT	CASTPGQVNQPQHF
.	TRBV18	TRBJ2-7	.	TGTGCCAGCTCACCACTAGCGGCCTACGAGCAGTACTTC	CASSPLAAYEQYF
.	TRBV28	TRBJ1-2	.	TGTGCCAGCAGTCCCCTCCTGGACCTTAAGGGCTACACCTTC	CASSPLLDLKGYTF
medium-sized	TRBV6-1	TRBJ1-1	.	TGTGCCAGCAGAAACAGGGAGCTGAACACTGAAGCTTTCTTT	CASRNRELNTEAFF
few	TRBV2	TRBJ1-5	.	TGTGCCAGCGGGCTGGATGGGGTTCAGGGGAATCAGCCCCAGCATTTT	CASGLDGVQGNQPQHF
.	TRBV7-9	TRBJ2-7	TRBD2	TGTGCCAGCAGCTTGACTAGCGGCTACGAGCAGTACTTC	CASSLTSGYEQYF
few	TRBV2	TRBJ2-7	TRBD2	TGTGCCAGCAGCCAGACCGGGGGGTACGAGCAGTACTTC	CASSQTGGYEQYF
.	TRBV9	TRBJ2-3	TRBD1	TGTGCCAGCAGCGTGACCGGGACAGGGGGCACAGATACGCAGTATTTT	CASSVTGTGGTDTQYF
few	TRBV29-1	TRBJ2-1	.	TGCAGCGTTGTTTCCGTGGGGGGACTTACTTACAATGAGCAGTTCTTC	CSVVSVGGLTYNEQFF
few	TRBV6-6	TRBJ1-5	.	TGTGCCAGCAGTTACGGGGCAACTAATAGCAATCAGCCCCAGCATTTT	CASSYGATNSNQPQHF
.	TRBV29-1	TRBJ1-5	TRBD1	TGCAGCGCAGGGACAGGGGTGAATCAGCCCCAGCATTTT	CSAGTGVNQPQHF
.	TRBV7-8	TRBJ1-1	TRBD1	TGTGCCAGCAGCTGGATCCGGGACAGGGTAAGGGTCACTGAAGCTTTCTTT	CASSWIRDRVRVTEAFF
.	TRBV2	TRBJ2-4	.	TGTGCCAGCAGCGTCGGGCTAGCCAAAAACATTCAGTACTTC	CASSVGLAKNIQYF
.	TRBV11-2	TRBJ2-7	.	TGTGCCAGCAGCCGTCGGACAAATAAAGAAAACGAGCAGTACTTC	CASSRRTNKENEQYF
.	TRBV11-2	TRBJ2-2	TRBD1	TGTGCCAGCAGCTTAGGGGCGACAGGGGTCACCGGGGAGCTGTTTTTT	CASSLGATGVTGELFF
few	TRBV1	TRBJ1-5	.	TGCACCAGCAGCCACAAGGACAGGGTGTTGGGGAATCAGCCCCAGCATTTT	CTSSHKDRVLGNQPQHF
few	TRBV27	TRBJ2-5	.	TGTGCCAGCAGTTTTGCGGACTCGGGGACCCAGTACTTC	CASSFADSGTQYF
.	TRBV5-6	TRBJ2-7	.	TGTGCCAGCAGCTTACGATGGAACTCCTACGAGCAGTACTTC	CASSLRWNSYEQYF
.	TRBV5-6	TRBJ2-1	.	TGTGCCAGCAGCAAGACAACCCTTTTAAATGAGCAGTTCTTC	CASSKTTLLNEQFF
once	TRBV10-2	TRBJ1-6	.	TGCGCCAGCGGCGAGGATAGGGGCAATTCACCCCTCCACTTT	CASGEDRGNSPLHF
.	TRBV7-9	TRBJ2-7	TRBD2	TGTGCCAGCAGCCCCTCACTAGCGGGAGGAGACGAGCAGTACTTC	CASSPSLAGGDEQYF
.	TRBV6-6	TRBJ2-7	TRBD2	TGTGCCAGCAGGCAACCCGGACTAGCGGGCTCCTACGAGCAGTACTTC	CASRQPGLAGSYEQYF
.	TRBV6-1	TRBJ2-2	.	TGTGCCAGCAGTGAAGCGCTTTGGGACTTAGCAGGAACCGGGGAGCTGTTTTTT	CASSEALWDLAGTGELFF
.	TRBV5-6	TRBJ2-5	TRBD2	TGTGCCAGCAGGCGCCGGGACGGGAGGTTGAAGACCCAGTACTTC	CASRRRDGRLKTQYF
.	TRBV4-1	TRBJ1-4	.	TGCGCCAGCAGCCAAGTTGGTGGAAGCCGTTTTAATGAAAAACTGTTTTTT	CASSQVGGSRFNEKLFF
few	TRBV19	TRBJ1-1	.	TGTGCCAGTAGTATGGGACTAGTTGGGACTGAAGCTTTCTTT	CASSMGLVGTEAFF
.	TRBV5-1	TRBJ1-4	.	TGCGCCAGCAGTTCAACAGACACCAGTGGTAATGAAAAACTGTTTTTT	CASSSTDTSGNEKLFF
.	TRBV27	TRBJ2-3	.	TGTGCCAGCAGTTTCCGGAGAGGGCGCACAGATACGCAGTATTTT	CASSFRRGRTDTQYF
.	TRBV7-6	TRBJ2-5	.	TGTGCCAGCAGCCGCACGGAGACCCAGTACTTC	CASSRTETQYF
.	TRBV2	TRBJ1-2	.	TGTGCCAGCAAGGTGCAGGGAAATGGCTACACCTTC	CASKVQGNGYTF
.	TRBV12-5	TRBJ2-5	TRBD2	TGTGCTAGTTGGCTAGCGGGGGGTGGGACCCAGTACTTC	CASWLAGGGTQYF
few	TRBV30	TRBJ1-6	.	TGTGCCTGGAGGGCGACTCAAAATTCACCCCTCCACTTT	CAWRATQNSPLHF
.	TRBV19	TRBJ1-6	.	TGTGCCAGTAGTTACGGAATAAATTCACCCCTCCACTTT	CASSYGINSPLHF
once	TRBV25-1	TRBJ1-3	.	TGTGCCAGCAGTGCAGGGATCGGGGCTTTTGGAAACACCATATATTTT	CASSAGIGAFGNTIYF
.	TRBV5-1	TRBJ2-5	TRBD1	TGCGCCAGCAGCGAGCGGACAGGGTTGCGGGAAGAGACCCAGTACTTC	CASSERTGLREETQYF
once	TRBV6-5	TRBJ1-1	.	TGTGCCAGCAGAAACAGGGAGCTGAACACTGAAGCTTTCTTT	CASRNRELNTEAFF
few	TRBV19	TRBJ2-5	.	TGTGCCAGTAGTAGGGCCTTCCAAGAGACCCAGTACTTC	CASSRAFQETQYF
.	TRBV7-8	TRBJ2-1	.	TGTGCCAGCAGCCCCTGGACCTCGGCGGATGAGCAGTTCTTC	CASSPWTSADEQFF
.	TRBV5-6	TRBJ1-1	.	TGTGCCAGCAGCTCTCCGATCTGGGGGAACACTGAAGCTTTCTTT	CASSSPIWGNTEAFF
few	TRBV10-1	TRBJ1-2	TRBD1	TGCGCCAGCAGGGGCACGGGACAGGGGACTGAGGGGAACGATGGCTACACCTTC	CASRGTGQGTEGNDGYTF
.	TRBV29-1	TRBJ2-5	.	TGCAGCGTTGACCTCTTGGGACAAGAGACCCAGTACTTC	CSVDLLGQETQYF
.	TRBV14	TRBJ1-2	.	TGTGCCAGCAGCCAAGCCGGAGCAGCCTCTTATGGCTACACCTTC	CASSQAGAASYGYTF
.	TRBV7-2	TRBJ1-2	.	TGTGCCAGCAGCTTAAGTGCGACGGCCCGGTCTGGCTACACCTTC	CASSLSATARSGYTF
.	TRBV7-9	TRBJ1-2	.	TGTGCCAGCACCCAAGGGGGTTACGGCTACACCTTC	CASTQGGYGYTF
.	TRBV7-2	TRBJ2-5	TRBD2	TGTGCCAGCGGGACTAGACAAGAGACCCAGTACTTC	CASGTRQETQYF
.	TRBV5-1	TRBJ2-1	TRBD1	TGCGCCAGCAGCTTCCAGGGGGCGCCAGAGCAGTTCTTC	CASSFQGAPEQFF
.	TRBV11-2	TRBJ2-1	.	TGTGCCAGCAGCCAGGGGCGTGAGCAGTTCTTC	CASSQGREQFF
.	TRBV27	TRBJ2-1	TRBD2	TGTGCCAGCAGTTTTAGGGAGGGGAATGAGCAGTTCTTC	CASSFREGNEQFF
once	TRBV10-3	TRBJ1-5	TRBD1	TGTGCCGCTACAGGGGACCCCCGGGGTCAGCCCCAGCATTTT	CAATGDPRGQPQHF
few	TRBV2	TRBJ2-2	.	TGTGCCAGCAGTGAAGCAGAGGAGGCCGGGGAGCTGTTTTTT	CASSEAEEAGELFF
.	TRBV2	TRBJ1-2	TRBD1	TGTGCCAGCACCGACAGGGTTCCCCTCTCTAACTATGGCTACACCTTC	CASTDRVPLSNYGYTF